This T cell receptor beta chain was retrieved from a study of blood T cells in healthy people across ages. Study-level points and caveats: Diversity was estimated from one million T cells, and these estimates were considered underestimates.

A remark on this clonotype: Its antigen remains unknown.

Next came a second PCR, run for about 7 to 12 cycles, which used a sample-barcoded 5' primer along with a J-beta primer mix. TCRdb re-analysed the 5' RACE reads in MiXCR, keeping a single row per CDR3 protein. This sample has roughly 1,700,000 distinct CDR3 sequences, with roughly 27% found just once. The people who gave samples were healthy Caucasians from Russia, aged roughly 6 to 100. Isolation recovered at least 7 million PBMCs from every sample. Sequencing used blood. The receptor was isolated from a woman in her 30s in good health.

The CDR3 DNA follows: TGCGCCAGCAGCCAAGAACGGCAGGGGGCGGACGAGCAGTTCTTC. It encodes CASSQERQGADEQFF. This chain uses TRBV4-1 with TRBJ2-1; 8 bases match TRBD1. The trim removed 0 bases at V and 10 bases at J, leaving 8 bases unmatched. Looked up from germline, CDR1 is MGHRA and CDR2 is YSYEKL. This CDR3 spans 15 amino acids.